Given below is one TCR beta chain in context. Its target is not known. Since a much larger clone is just one base distant, this may be a read error. The source of the sample is a study of T cell repertoires in cytomegalovirus infection. Study overall: HLA-B-restricted CMV epitopes that are well studied were used alongside recently identified HLA-C-restricted ones. Indications came from public TCR beta signatures; they pointed to CMV infection and to a matching HLA type. Study-level results: Frequencies of public TCR beta families were cumulated, and this identified carriers of CMV plus the relevant HLA.

The CDR3 has 15 amino acids. V lost 5 bases and J 6 bases, leaving 18 bases between the germline ends. Germline CDR1 reads SGHRS; CDR2 reads YFSETQ. Each CDR3 protein is one row after TCRdb ran MiXCR on the reads. Among 140,000 to 150,000 distinct CDR3 sequences listed, 25% to 35% were seen once. The sequenced sample was CD8+ T cells from cultured PBMCs, obtained from culture after CMV antigen stimulation. The chain recombines TRBV5-1 with TRBJ2-4; D might be TRBD1 (6 bases). The source is a human donor in good health (CMV status not recorded). Some clones in this sample may be carry-over from other donors' samples. CDR3 region: CASSWTAGHRNIQYF. In nucleotides, the CDR3 is TGCGCCAGCAGTTGGACAGCCGGTCACCGAAACATTCAGTACTTC.